This TCR beta chain was obtained from a study of blood T cell repertoires in COVID-19. CDR1 and CDR2 from the germline V gene are MNHEY and SVGAGI. V lost 7 bases, J lost 2 bases, and 12 bases lay in between. This CDR3 has 14 residues. TCRdb keeps only in-frame clones here, not all; method: immunoSEQ multiplex PCR. The sample includes around 270,000 clones, 80% to 90% of them seen just once. This receptor was identified in a woman aged 25 to 45 who had recovered from COVID-19. Sequences were obtained from PBMCs or T cells enriched from blood (not recorded which). J is TRBJ1-3 and V is TRBV6-5; D gene ambiguous. The CDR3 DNA reads as TGTGCCAGCACTCAGGACTACCCTGGAAACACCATATATTTT. Its translation: CASTQDYPGNTIYF.